Sequencing of this T cell receptor beta chain was carried out in a study of pediatric ulcerative colitis (dated by TCRdb to between 2017 and 2020). About the investigation overall: Pancolitis was present in seven ulcerative colitis patients and left-sided colitis in two, and histology consistent with ulcerative colitis was found in all of these patients. From fewer than ten newly diagnosed, treatment-naive pediatric ulcerative colitis patients and four non-IBD control children, paired blood and rectal samples were collected. By Pediatric Ulcerative Colitis Activity Index, mild disease was classified in a couple of patients, moderate disease in several and acute severe colitis in three.

The investigation overall reported the following: Because repertoires were derived from total lymphocyte DNA, patterns in rare subsets such as regulatory T cells may not have been reflected. Blood-derived T cells may have been included in rectal pinch biopsies, especially in patients with overt colitis. A couple of rectal CDR3 clonotypes were detected in all ulcerative colitis patients and were not detected in any of the controls. Autologous blood-rectal clonal overlap was significantly higher in ulcerative colitis patients than in controls, suggesting increased T cell trafficking to inflamed tissue. Features of the rectal repertoire distinguished controls, mild-moderate colitis patients and acute severe colitis patients, and in acute severe colitis rectal diversity was lower because of clonal expansions. With only four individuals, the healthy control group was small. A couple of patients' blood samples yielded substantially fewer templates for technical reasons and were excluded from blood-rectal overlap analysis.

Through the immunoSEQ TRB Survey service, multiplex V and J primers were used to amplify rearranged CDR3 beta regions from genomic DNA. To keep sequencing depth the same across samples, survey-level depth of up to 500,000 reads per sample was applied. Libraries were purified and pooled, and sequencing was performed on Illumina technology. As for the original processing: Productive clonality, sample overlap, pairwise scatters, CDR3 beta length, V/D/J gene usage and productiveness were assessed with immunoSEQ online tools. Alongside Shannon and Simpson indices, calculated diversity was computed as the number of unique rearrangements divided by total templates, multiplied by 100. Principal component analysis was performed on Z-score normalized data with the R prcomp function and the ggbiplot package. Morisita's index was used to quantify blood-rectal clonal overlap within each subject. The table was pulled from immuneACCESS by TCRdb, which kept in-frame rearrangements only. Such tables lose some clones; where checked, under half of the loss comes from unresolved V genes, and the rest has no known cause. D and trimming come from the DNA, and the V and J calls and clone size come from that table. The sample records 30,000 to 35,000 clones, 81% of which are singletons. Of the sample, 1.1% is held by the ten largest clones.

From cysteine to phenylalanine, the CDR3 is 15 amino acids long. The CDR3 DNA has 45 bases and is translated from base 1. The CDR1 and CDR2 encoded by the germline V gene are MNHEY and SVGAGI. Trimming costs V 2 bases and J 3 bases, and their ends lie 14 bases apart. As concerns this clone: Its antigen has not been determined. No per-base quality is available; no much larger clone lies one base away.

During colonoscopy, one to two rectal pinch biopsies were obtained for research purposes. No immunosuppressive medication had been given to the ulcerative colitis patients before the diagnostic colonoscopy. Before DNA was isolated, the rectal biopsies underwent proteinase K digestion. The Wizard kit (Promega) was used to extract genomic DNA from blood and intestinal samples. This receptor was identified in a boy aged 5-17 years with mild ulcerative colitis. The receptor chain draws on TRBV6-5 and TRBJ2-7, with an unclear D gene assignment. The specimen was gut tissue. The nucleotide sequence is TGTGCCAGCAGTTACGGGCGTAATCCCATCTACGAGCAGTACTTC. Translation gives CASSYGRNPIYEQYF.